The next 32 T cell receptor beta chains were all read from a single sample in a study of PD-1 blockade in classical Hodgkin lymphoma. Specified time point: cycle 4 day 1 (C4D1), after more than five weeks of nivolumab. Every patient was affected by relapse after autologous stem cell transplantation, while exposure to brentuximab vedotin was not uniform. TCRdb keeps only in-frame clones here, not all; method: immunoSEQ multiplex PCR. The sample lists over 60,000 clones, around nine tenths seen once, with 6.5% to 9.5% in the top ten. Material: peripheral blood mononuclear cells (PBMCs), obtained before the fourth cycle of nivolumab. The receptors were gathered from a human donor with classical Hodgkin lymphoma.

The chain is built from TRBV5-6 and TRBJ1-4; D remains unclear. The CDR3 contains 15 residues. Germline V gives CDR1 SGHDT, CDR2 YYEEEE. V was cut by 2 bases and J by 4 bases, with 12 bases left in between. In DNA form, the CDR3 reads TGTGCCAGCAGCTTATGGGGTTTGGGTAATGAAAAACTGTTTTTT. Protein sequence: CASSLWGLGNEKLFF. Combining the CDR3 with reference TRBV5-6 and TRBJ1-4 gives the whole variable domain DAGVTQSPTHLIKTRGQQVTLRCSPKSGHDTVSWYQQALGQGPQFIFQYYEEEERQRGNFPDRFSGHQFPNYSSELNVNALLLGDSALYLCASSLWGLGNEKLFFGSGTQLSVL.

CDR3 sequence (DNA): TGTGCCAGCAGCTCGTCCCACGAGCAGTACTTC. Its translation: CASSSSHEQYF. The rearrangement uses TRBV28 and TRBJ2-7; no definite D call. V was trimmed by 6 bases and J by 5 bases, leaving 8 bases between them. CDR3 length: 11 amino acids. The germline CDR1 and CDR2 sequences are MDHEN and SYDVKM.

CDR3 sequence (DNA): TGTGCCAGCAGTGACGGAGATTACAATGAGCAGTTCTTC. Protein product: CASSDGDYNEQFF. The chain carries TRBV6-4 and TRBJ2-1; D unclear. V dropped 2 bases and J dropped 4 bases, with 6 bases sitting between them. The CDR3 has 13 amino acids. The germline V gene has CDR1 MRHNA and CDR2 SNTAGT.

The rearrangement links TRBV18 to TRBJ1-2, with TRBD1 matching over 11 bases. Trimming at V came to 3 bases and at J to 6 bases, leaving 15 bases not matched to a gene. Germline lookup yields CDR1 KGHSH and CDR2 LQKENI. CDR3 length: 18 residues. The CDR3 here is CASSPLLAPSGQGDGYTF. The DNA of the CDR3 is TGTGCCAGCTCACCTCTTCTAGCCCCTTCGGGACAGGGGGATGGCTACACCTTC.

This chain connects TRBV6-5 to TRBJ2-7, with D possibly matching TRBD2 (5 bases). With 7 bases removed from V and 1 base from J, the gap between germline ends came to 14 bases. Germline values: CDR1 MNHEY, CDR2 SVGAGI. This CDR3 spans 14 amino acids. The CDR3 region is CASMRGGRSYEQYF. The CDR3 DNA reads TGTGCCAGCATGCGAGGCGGGCGGTCCTACGAGCAGTACTTC.

The gene calls are TRBV2 and TRBJ2-2; D gene uncertain. V dropped 7 bases and J dropped 7 bases, with 7 bases sitting between them. CDR1 is SNHLY and CDR2 is FYNNEI in the germline V gene. The CDR3 runs 11 residues. The CDR3 sequence: CASKSDGELFF. Here the CDR3 DNA reads TGTGCCAGCAAAAGTGACGGGGAGCTGTTTTTT.

This clone was counted a single time. Other DNA sequences in this sample translate to the same CDR3. V gene TRBV7-2 combines with J gene TRBJ1-5, with no clear D. Germline-derived CDR1 and CDR2 are SGHTA and FQGNSA. There are 13 residues in the CDR3. V dropped 1 base and J dropped 9 bases, with 10 bases sitting between them. The CDR3 reads CASSLEGTGPQHF. CDR3 DNA: TGTGCCAGCAGCTTAGAGGGAACCGGGCCCCAGCATTTT.

The chain links TRBV28 to TRBJ2-7; 10 nucleotides line up with TRBD2. The CDR3 loop spans 14 amino acids. Losses at the gene ends were 8 bases for V and 6 bases for J; bases not matched to a gene: 10. Germline CDR1 MDHEN, CDR2 SYDVKM. CDR3 sequence reads: CASGAAGLAFEQYF. CDR3 bases: TGTGCCAGCGGAGCCGCGGGACTAGCGTTCGAGCAGTACTTC.

The CDR3 region is CASSEAPYKTLYNEQFF. The CDR3 DNA reads TGTGCCAGCAGTGAAGCGCCCTACAAGACCCTATACAATGAGCAGTTCTTC. The genes are TRBV2 and TRBJ2-1, with D unclear. The CDR3 spans 17 residues. The germline gives CDR1 SNHLY, CDR2 FYNNEI. Trimming pared 0 bases from V and 4 bases from J, leaving 16 bases between. Drawing the rest from reference TRBV2 and TRBJ2-1, the complete variable domain is EPEVTQTPSHQVTQMGQEVILRCVPISNHLYFYWYRQILGQKVEFLVSFYNNEISEKSEIFDDQFSVERPDGSNFTLKIRSTKLEDSAMYFCASSEAPYKTLYNEQFFGPGTRLTVL.

The V and J genes are TRBV5-4 and TRBJ2-1; 7 bases align to TRBD2. The CDR3 totals 15 residues. The junction had 6 bases not matched to a gene; V was cut back by 0 bases and J by 6 bases. Germline V gene lookup returns CDR1 SGHNT and CDR2 YYREEE (reference sequence). DNA for the CDR3: TGTGCCAGCAGCTTGGAGGCTAGCGGTTCCAATGAGCAGTTCTTC. This sequence encodes CASSLEASGSNEQFF.

This clone was recorded only once. This chain links TRBV6-1 with TRBJ1-5; possibly TRBD1 for D (5 bases). The germline V gene has CDR1 MNHNS and CDR2 SASEGT. The length of the CDR3 is 14 residues. The V and J ends lost 5 bases and 0 bases respectively, with 8 bases between them. The CDR3 spells CASSSGYSNQPQHF. As DNA, the CDR3 is TGTGCCAGCAGTTCAGGGTATAGCAATCAGCCCCAGCATTTT.

The sample holds one count of this clone. The V gene is TRBV5-1, the J gene TRBJ1-3; 7 bases agree with TRBD1. V dropped 2 bases and J dropped 2; count of bases not matched to a gene: 4. Germline assignment: CDR1 SGHRS and CDR2 YFSETQ. The CDR3 is 15 residues long. The CDR3 is CASSFSDRAGNTIYF. CDR3 DNA: TGCGCCAGCAGCTTTTCAGACAGGGCTGGAAACACCATATATTTT.

This chain links TRBV29-1 with TRBJ2-3; perhaps TRBD1 as D (6 bases). Germline CDR1 reads SQVTM; CDR2 reads ANQGSEA. The CDR3 is made up of 21 amino acids. V lost 0 bases and J 6 bases, leaving 34 bases between the germline ends. The CDR3 coding sequence is TGCAGCGTTGAAGATCGGGACCGCCCTACAGGGACAAACTTTGGGGACGATACGCAGTATTTT. Translating gives CSVEDRDRPTGTNFGDDTQYF.

The CDR3 reads CASSTGPLIQPQHF. The CDR3 nucleotides are TGTGCCAGTAGTACCGGGCCCCTGATCCAGCCCCAGCATTTT. This sequence joins TRBV19 and TRBJ1-5; D unresolved. This CDR3 is 14 amino acids long. Per the germline V gene, CDR1 is LNHDA and CDR2 is SQIVND (reference sequence). V lost 4 bases to trimming and J lost 7 bases, with 14 bases between them.

The chain carries TRBV9 and TRBJ1-2; 10 bases map to TRBD1. The CDR3 runs to 15 residues. J was trimmed by 4 bases and V by 2 bases; bases with no gene match: 5. Germline values: CDR1 SGDLS, CDR2 YYNGEE. In DNA form, the CDR3 reads TGTGCCAGCAGCGTGACAGGGGGCTCTATCTATGGCTACACCTTC. Amino acids: CASSVTGGSIYGYTF.

The count of this clone is one. V and J are TRBV5-1 and TRBJ2-1; TRBD1 matches at 10 bases. CDR3 length: 16 amino acids. Germline lookup yields CDR1 SGHRS and CDR2 YFSETQ. V lost 1 base and J lost 5; bases outside the gene matches: 6. CDR3 protein: CASSLKGTGVDNEQFF. The CDR3 DNA is TGCGCCAGCAGCTTGAAGGGGACAGGGGTCGACAATGAGCAGTTCTTC.

This rearrangement joins TRBV10-3 to TRBJ2-5; the D gene is possibly TRBD2 (6 bases). The germline V gene encodes CDR1 ENHRY and CDR2 SYGVKD. CDR3 size: 15 residues. V was shortened by 6 bases and J by 5 bases, with 19 bases between the two germline ends. CDR3 sequence: CAISLTTLGGETQYF. The CDR3 DNA is TGTGCCATCAGCCTCACCACCCTAGGAGGGGAGACCCAGTACTTC.

The chain combines TRBV5-4 with TRBJ2-2; perhaps TRBD2 as D (6 bases). The CDR3 runs to 15 residues. V lost 3 bases, J lost 4 bases, and 13 bases lay in between. The germline V gene encodes CDR1 SGHNT and CDR2 YYREEE (reference sequence). DNA of the CDR3: TGTGCCAGCAGCTACGGGACTCTATTCACCGGGGAGCTGTTTTTT. Translation gives CASSYGTLFTGELFF.

CDR3 residues: CASSLEWQNQETQYF. CDR3 sequence (DNA): TGTGCCAGCAGCTTAGAATGGCAGAACCAAGAGACCCAGTACTTC. The rearrangement uses TRBV11-2 and TRBJ2-5; D is ambiguous. CDR1 and CDR2 (germline): SGHAT, FQNNGV. V was cut by 0 bases and J by 0 bases, with 8 bases left in between. CDR3 length: 15 residues. Drawing the rest from reference TRBV11-2 and TRBJ2-5, the complete variable domain is EAGVAQSPRYKIIEKRQSVAFWCNPISGHATLYWYQQILGQGPKLLIQFQNNGVVDDSQLPKDRFSAERLKGVDSTLKIQPAKLEDSAVYLCASSLEWQNQETQYFGPGTRLLVL.

The chain carries TRBV27 and TRBJ2-1; 7 nucleotides agree with TRBD1. There are 16 residues in the CDR3. With 3 bases clipped from V and 4 bases from J, the junction kept 9 bases outside the gene matches. Germline V lookup: CDR1 MNHEY, CDR2 SMNVEV (reference sequence). Here the CDR3 DNA reads TGTGCCAGCAGTTTCCTGACCCCAGGGGGTTACAATGAGCAGTTCTTC. Its translation: CASSFLTPGGYNEQFF.

This clone is a singleton in its sample. The V and J genes are TRBV5-1 and TRBJ2-7; 9 bases line up with TRBD1. J lost 4 bases, V lost 2 bases, and 19 bases had no gene match. In germline, CDR1 is SGHRS, CDR2 YFSETQ. The CDR3 contains 19 residues. CDR3 sequence reads: CASSLVFSGTGSRFYEQYF. The CDR3 region has the DNA TGCGCCAGCAGCTTAGTCTTTTCAGGGACAGGGTCCCGGTTTTACGAGCAGTACTTC.

This clone was seen once. The chain uses TRBV28 and TRBJ1-2; D is ambiguous. This CDR3 is built from 13 residues. V gave up 3 bases and J gave up 5 bases, with 10 bases separating them. Germline CDR1 and CDR2: MDHEN and SYDVKM. The CDR3, as DNA: TGTGCCAGCAGTTTTGCAAATATTTATGGCTACACCTTC. Encoded protein: CASSFANIYGYTF.

J is TRBJ1-1 and V is TRBV5-8; D is perhaps TRBD1 (5 bases). CDR3 length: 14 amino acids. V lost 6 bases to trimming and J lost 1 base, with 13 bases between them. CDR1 and CDR2 from the germline V gene are SGHTS and YDEGEE. CDR3 protein: CASTQGRTNTEAFF. CDR3 nucleotides: TGTGCCAGCACCCAGGGACGGACGAACACTGAAGCTTTCTTT.

The chain couples TRBV20-1 to TRBJ1-1; D ambiguous. Germline V gene data show CDR1 as DFQATT and CDR2 as SNEGSKA (reference sequence). The CDR3 sequence is 10 residues long. Trimming cost V 3 bases and J 7 bases, with 6 bases left between them. CDR3: CSASVLEAFF. The CDR3 DNA reads TGCAGTGCTAGCGTCCTTGAAGCTTTCTTT.

This chain connects TRBV14 to TRBJ2-5, with D perhaps being TRBD1 or TRBD2 (5 bases each). The CDR3 consists of 14 residues. Trimming removed 0 bases at V and 4 bases at J, with 9 bases between. Germline CDR1 and CDR2: SGHDN and FVKESK. CDR3 nucleotides: TGTGCCAGCAGCCAAGATCCGGGGCGAGAGACCCAGTACTTC. It yields the protein CASSQDPGRETQYF.

On this clone itself: The junction departs from germline at one end; a sequencing error may be responsible. The V and J genes are TRBV7-7 and TRBJ2-3, with 11 nucleotides matching TRBD2. The CDR3 contains 15 residues. The germline V gene has CDR1 SSHAT and CDR2 FNYEAQ (reference sequence). The CDR3 DNA is TGTGCTAGCAGCGTTCGACTAGCGGGGATGGATACGCAGTATTTT. As protein: CASSVRLAGMDTQYF.

About this clone: Other DNA sequences in the sample encode the same CDR3. This chain links TRBV7-9 with TRBJ2-7; D possibly corresponds to TRBD2 (6 bases). The CDR3 has 16 amino acids. The ends were cut back, 5 bases at V and 4 bases at J, with 21 bases in the middle. CDR1 is SEHNR and CDR2 is FQNEAQ in the germline V gene (reference sequence). The CDR3: CASSHRGLAGVYEQYF. In DNA, the CDR3 is TGTGCCAGCAGCCACCGGGGGTTAGCAGGAGTGTACGAGCAGTACTTC.

The rearrangement joins TRBV6-1 to TRBJ1-5; no definite D call. The CDR3 runs to 13 residues. V was trimmed by 7 bases and J by 3 bases, leaving 10 bases between them. Germline assignment: CDR1 MNHNS and CDR2 SASEGT. The CDR3 DNA sequence: TGTGCCAGCATCTCAACGAACAATCAGCCCCAGCATTTT. Protein sequence: CASISTNNQPQHF.

The V gene is TRBV6-1, the J gene TRBJ2-5; the D is unclear. This CDR3 is 14 amino acids long. The V and J ends lost 6 bases and 5 bases respectively, with 16 bases between them. Germline CDR1 and CDR2: MNHNS and SASEGT. The CDR3 is CASSPHSPAETQYF. As DNA, the CDR3 is TGTGCCAGCAGCCCTCATTCGCCCGCCGAGACCCAGTACTTC.

This CDR3 reads CASSEGNTGELFF. CDR3 bases: TGTGCCAGCAGTGAAGGGAACACCGGGGAGCTGTTTTTT. V and J are TRBV2 and TRBJ2-2; D call uncertain. The CDR3 is 13 amino acids. The germline V gene has CDR1 SNHLY and CDR2 FYNNEI. The ends were cut back, 1 base at V and 1 base at J, with 1 base in the middle.

This clone was recorded a few times. V and J are TRBV19 and TRBJ1-2, with TRBD1 matching over 7 bases. With V trimmed by 4 bases and J by 5 bases, 10 bases remained unmatched. The CDR3 length is 15 residues. CDR1 is LNHDA, CDR2 SQIVND, per germline (reference sequence). The CDR3 region has the DNA TGTGCCAGTAGTACCATGAGGGGGCCCGGTTATGGCTACACCTTC. Protein product: CASSTMRGPGYGYTF.

As DNA, the CDR3 is TGTGCCAGCAGTCTACACGGGACGCAGCCCCAGCATTTT. Its protein product is CASSLHGTQPQHF. The genes are TRBV6-1 and TRBJ1-5; perhaps TRBD1 as D (5 bases). Per germline, CDR1 MNHNS and CDR2 SASEGT. The CDR3 contains 13 residues. V was shortened by 5 bases and J by 7 bases, with 12 bases between the two germline ends.